This T cell receptor beta chain was identified during a study of CD8+ T cells in alopecia areata. This sample's treatment: oral pan-JAK inhibitor, 5-10 mg twice daily. The table lists this clone with a few counts. The V end was cut by 0 bases, the J end by 1 base, with 18 bases between. CDR3 size: 18 residues. CDR1 is LGHNA and CDR2 is YNFKEQ in the germline V gene. In each case, RNA was isolated and then reverse transcribed into cDNA as the sequencing template. Clones were sequenced by immunoSEQ multiplex PCR, and TCRdb holds only the in-frame ones, with some missing. The table records roughly 200,000 clones, about 40% of them present only once.

The source was CD4+ T cells sorted from blood, collected at approximately week 39, from a patient treated with tofacitinib. V gene TRBV4-2 combines with J gene TRBJ1-2; D is uncertain. This TCR derives from a human donor with alopecia areata. CDR3 region: CASSQDPQAISFNYGYTF. The CDR3 DNA reads as TGTGCCAGCAGCCAAGATCCCCAGGCGATCTCTTTTAACTATGGCTACACCTTC.